A selection of T cell receptor beta chains follows, all from one sample in a study of HIV-infected patients and healthy controls. From the 5' RACE reads, TCRdb called clonotypes with MiXCR, one entry per CDR3 protein. This table has some 9,000 distinct CDR3 sequences, over 8% appearing once. This material consisted of blood, taken before antiretroviral therapy. These receptors were collected from an adult with HIV infection. The donor label of this sample is uncertain. CDR3s include the opening cysteine and the closing phenylalanine or tryptophan. A D gene is named only where the DNA matches it firmly. Some rows mark clone size as missing; the rest say once, few, many or name a class of expanded clone.

d_gene	j_gene	abundance	v_gene	CDR3aa	CDR3nt
TRBD2	TRBJ2-7	few	TRBV20-1	CSATGTKIFYEQYF	TGCAGTGCGACTGGGACTAAAATTTTCTACGAGCAGTACTTC
.	TRBJ1-6	few	TRBV5-1	CASSLADSSYNSPLHF	TGCGCCAGCAGCTTGGCGGACAGCTCCTATAATTCACCCCTCCACTTT
TRBD2	TRBJ2-3	.	TRBV5-4	CASSLGLAGDTSTDTQYF	TGTGCCAGCAGTTTAGGCCTAGCGGGGGATACTAGCACAGATACGCAGTATTTT
.	TRBJ1-2	many	TRBV28	CASSLSDVSYGYTF	TGTGCCAGCAGTTTATCGGACGTAAGCTATGGCTACACCTTC
.	TRBJ2-5	few	TRBV4-2	CASSTGWRETQYF	TGTGCCAGCAGCACAGGGTGGAGAGAGACCCAGTACTTC
.	TRBJ2-3	many	TRBV2	CASSYLGSGDLDTDTQYF	TGTGCCAGCAGCTATCTCGGGTCGGGGGACCTAGACACAGATACGCAGTATTTT
.	TRBJ2-5	many	TRBV12-3/TRBV12-4	CASSLMQGLVETQYF	TGTGCCAGCAGTTTAATGCAGGGTTTGGTCGAGACCCAGTACTTC
TRBD1	TRBJ1-1	many	TRBV5-1	CASRTPERQGMNTEAFF	TGCGCCAGCCGAACTCCAGAACGACAGGGGATGAACACTGAAGCTTTCTTT
.	TRBJ2-3	.	TRBV20-1	CSAEAASARGTDTQYF	TGCAGTGCAGAAGCCGCTTCCGCGAGGGGCACAGATACGCAGTATTTT
.	TRBJ2-2	medium-sized	TRBV6-5	CASSHTGGGGGELFF	TGTGCCAGCAGTCATACGGGGGGCGGTGGCGGGGAGCTGTTTTTT
.	TRBJ1-5	few	TRBV12-3/TRBV12-4	CASSLGTGGRPYSNQPQHF	TGTGCCAGCAGTTTAGGTACCGGCGGCAGGCCCTATAGCAATCAGCCCCAGCATTTT
TRBD1	TRBJ1-5	many	TRBV5-6	CASRTGQGAGQPQHF	TGTGCCAGCAGGACGGGACAGGGGGCAGGACAGCCCCAGCATTTT
.	TRBJ1-2	.	TRBV6-1	CASTHAIARHYGYTF	TGTGCCAGCACCCACGCCATCGCACGGCATTATGGCTACACCTTC
.	TRBJ2-3	many	TRBV4-1	CASSRRGKGADTQYF	TGCGCCAGCAGCCGCAGGGGAAAAGGGGCAGATACGCAGTATTTT